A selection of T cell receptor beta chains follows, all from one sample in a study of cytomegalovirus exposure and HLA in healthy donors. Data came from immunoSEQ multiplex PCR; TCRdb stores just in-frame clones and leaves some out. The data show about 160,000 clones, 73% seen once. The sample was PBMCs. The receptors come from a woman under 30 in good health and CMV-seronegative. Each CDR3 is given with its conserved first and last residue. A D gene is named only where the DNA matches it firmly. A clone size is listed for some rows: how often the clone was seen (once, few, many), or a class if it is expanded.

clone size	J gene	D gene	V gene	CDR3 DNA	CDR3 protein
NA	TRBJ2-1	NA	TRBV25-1	TGTGCCAGCAGTGAATCGGTGGGCCTTAGGAATGAGCAGTTCTTC	CASSESVGLRNEQFF
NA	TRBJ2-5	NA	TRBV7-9	TGTGCCAGCAGCGACCCCGGTGGGGCGTCTCGGGTGGACCAGTACTTC	CASSDPGGASRVDQYF
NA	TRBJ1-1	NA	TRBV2	TGTGCCAGCATTATTCGAGCAGGGGCAGGCACTGAAGCTTTCTTT	CASIIRAGAGTEAFF
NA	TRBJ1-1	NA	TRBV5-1	TGCGCCAGCAGCTTGGTAAAGAGCACTGAAGCTTTCTTT	CASSLVKSTEAFF
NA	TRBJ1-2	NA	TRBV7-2	TGTGCCAGCAGCTACCCTATAGGGGGAGGCTACACCTTC	CASSYPIGGGYTF
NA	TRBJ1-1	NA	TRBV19	TGTGCCAGTAGTATCGGCGGGCCGGGCACTGAAGCTTTCTTT	CASSIGGPGTEAFF
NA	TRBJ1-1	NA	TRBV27	TGTGCCAGCAGGACAGGGAACACTGAAGCTTTCTTT	CASRTGNTEAFF
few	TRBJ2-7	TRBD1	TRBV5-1	TGCGCCAGCAGCCAGGACACCGGGACAGGGGGCAACGAGCAGTACTTC	CASSQDTGTGGNEQYF
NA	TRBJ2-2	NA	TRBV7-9	TGTGCCAGCAGCTTAGACCCCTTCGGCACCGGGGAGCTGTTTTTT	CASSLDPFGTGELFF
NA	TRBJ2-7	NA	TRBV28	TGTGCCAGCAGTTTATCGGGGTACGACGAGCAGCACTTC	CASSLSGYDEQHF
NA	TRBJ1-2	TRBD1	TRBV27	TGTGCCAGCAGTTCGCGACAGGGGGGGAACTATGGCTACACCTTC	CASSSRQGGNYGYTF
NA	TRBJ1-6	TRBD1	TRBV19	TGTGCCAGTAGTCCTACCCGGGACAGGGGGCATTCACCCCTCCACTTT	CASSPTRDRGHSPLHF
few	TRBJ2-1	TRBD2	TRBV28	TGTGCCAGCAGTCCCGCCCTGACTAGCGTCGACAATGAGCAGTTCTTC	CASSPALTSVDNEQFF
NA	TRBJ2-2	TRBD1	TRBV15	TGTGCCACCAGGAGGGGGGGGGACAGGGGCCGGACCGGGGAGCTGTTTTTT	CATRRGGDRGRTGELFF
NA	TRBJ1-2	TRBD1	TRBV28	TGTGCCAGCAGTTCAGGGACAGGGGGGGACTATGGCTACACCTTC	CASSSGTGGDYGYTF
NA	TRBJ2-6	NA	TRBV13	TGTGCCAGCAGCCACCGCGACTTCTCTGGGGCCAACGTCCTGACTTTC	CASSHRDFSGANVLTF
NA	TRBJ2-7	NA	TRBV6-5	TGTGCCAGCAGTTCCTCAGCAGGGACCTACGAGCAGTACTTC	CASSSSAGTYEQYF
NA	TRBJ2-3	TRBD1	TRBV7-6	TGTGCCAGCAGCGCCCGGGACAGGGCATATACGCAGTATTTT	CASSARDRAYTQYF
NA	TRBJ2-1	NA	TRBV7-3	TGTGCCAGCAGCCACTGGGGCAGCCCCTCCTACAATGAGCAGTTCTTC	CASSHWGSPSYNEQFF
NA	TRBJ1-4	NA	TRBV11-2	TGTGCCAGCAGCCCGACAGTCTTTAATGAAAAACTGTTTTTT	CASSPTVFNEKLFF
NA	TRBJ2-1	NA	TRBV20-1	TGCAGCGCGCTAGCGAATGAGCAGTTCTTC	CSALANEQFF
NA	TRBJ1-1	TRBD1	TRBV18	TGTGCCAGCTCACCACCAGGGGGCTTAAACACTGAAGCTTTCTTT	CASSPPGGLNTEAFF
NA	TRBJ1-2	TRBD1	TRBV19	TGTGCCAGTAGTTGGGATTGGGCAGGGGGTACGGTTGGCTACACCTTC	CASSWDWAGGTVGYTF
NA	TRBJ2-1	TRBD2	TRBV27	TGTGCCAGCACCAGCGGGAGGGGTAATGAGCAGTTCTTC	CASTSGRGNEQFF
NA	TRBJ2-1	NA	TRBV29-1	TGCAGCGTTGAGCCACGGGAGTCAGATGAGCAGTTCTTC	CSVEPRESDEQFF
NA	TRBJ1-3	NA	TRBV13	TGTGCCAGCAGCTTAGTCGGCGTCAGCTCTGGAGACACCATATATTTT	CASSLVGVSSGDTIYF
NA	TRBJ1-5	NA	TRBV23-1	TGCGCCAGCAGATTCCCCCGGGACATATGCAATCAGCCCCAGCATTTT	CASRFPRDICNQPQHF
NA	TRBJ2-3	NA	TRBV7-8	TGTGCCAGCAGCTTAGATAGCCAGGGAACAGATACGCAGTATTTT	CASSLDSQGTDTQYF
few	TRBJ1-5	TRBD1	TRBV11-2	TGTGCCAGCAGCCAATTTACAGGGGGCAATCAGCCCCAGCATTTT	CASSQFTGGNQPQHF
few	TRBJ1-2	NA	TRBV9	TGTGCCAGCAGCAGCGGAGGTCGAGTTAACTATGGCTACACCTTC	CASSSGGRVNYGYTF
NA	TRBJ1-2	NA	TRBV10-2	TGCGCCAGCAGTGGTGAGGGCGCCTATGGCTACACCTTC	CASSGEGAYGYTF
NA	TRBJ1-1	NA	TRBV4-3	TGCGCCAGCAGCTCGACAGGGAACACTGAAGCTTTCTTT	CASSSTGNTEAFF
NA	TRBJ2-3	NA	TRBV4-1	TGCGCCAGCAGCCAACCCATAGGGAGGGGGACGACAGATACGCAGTATTTT	CASSQPIGRGTTDTQYF
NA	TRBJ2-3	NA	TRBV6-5	TGTGCCAGCAGCAAGGAGGCGGGGGCTTCAGATACGCAGTATTTT	CASSKEAGASDTQYF
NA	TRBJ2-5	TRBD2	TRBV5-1	TGCGCCAGCAGCTCACGGACTAGCGGGGCCCAAGAGACCCAGTACTTC	CASSSRTSGAQETQYF
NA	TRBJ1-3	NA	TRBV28	TGTGCCAGCAGTTTATTTTTAGGGAGCTCTGGAAACACCATATATTTT	CASSLFLGSSGNTIYF
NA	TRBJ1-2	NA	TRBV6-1	TGTGCCAGCAGTGAAGTTCAGGGTTACTATGGCTACACCTTC	CASSEVQGYYGYTF
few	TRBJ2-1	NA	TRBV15	TGTGCCACCAGCAGAGAAACAGGCTCCTACAATGAGCAGTTCTTC	CATSRETGSYNEQFF
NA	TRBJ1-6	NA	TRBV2	TGTGCCAGCAGACAATCCATAAAACGAAATTCACCCCTCCACTTT	CASRQSIKRNSPLHF
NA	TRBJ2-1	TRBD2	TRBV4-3	TGCGCCAGCAGCCAAGAGCCTAGCGGGACCTTTTACAATGAGCAGTTCTTC	CASSQEPSGTFYNEQFF
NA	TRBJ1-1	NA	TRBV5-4	TGTGCCAGCAGCTTGGGAGTAAACACTGAAGCTTTCTTT	CASSLGVNTEAFF
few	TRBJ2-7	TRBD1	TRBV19	TGTGCCAGTAGTATAGACGTGACAGGGGACGACGAGCAGTACTTC	CASSIDVTGDDEQYF
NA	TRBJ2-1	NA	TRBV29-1	TGCAGCGTTGGGAGGGTCGACAATGAGCAGTTCTTC	CSVGRVDNEQFF
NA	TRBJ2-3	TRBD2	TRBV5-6	TGTGCCAGCAGCCTCCCTGGGACTAGCGGGACTAGCACAGATACGCAGTATTTT	CASSLPGTSGTSTDTQYF
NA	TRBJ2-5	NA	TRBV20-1	TGCAGTGCTTTAGCGGAAGAGACCCAGTACTTC	CSALAEETQYF
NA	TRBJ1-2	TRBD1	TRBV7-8	TGTGCCAGCAGCCTACGACAGGGAGGCCTTGACTATGGCTACACCTTC	CASSLRQGGLDYGYTF
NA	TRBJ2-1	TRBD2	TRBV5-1	TGCGCCAGCAGCCGGGGCGGGAGGGCCCCTTACAATGAGCAGTTCTTC	CASSRGGRAPYNEQFF
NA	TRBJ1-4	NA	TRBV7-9	TGTGCCAGCAGTTATTTCCGGGACGGGGGTGAAAAACTGTTTTTT	CASSYFRDGGEKLFF
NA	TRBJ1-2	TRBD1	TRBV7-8	TGTGCCAGCAGCTTAGGGCAGGGGGAGCGAGGCTACACCTTC	CASSLGQGERGYTF
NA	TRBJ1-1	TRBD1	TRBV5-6	TGTGCCAGCAGCTTTTCGGGGGACAGGGCTTTCTTT	CASSFSGDRAFF
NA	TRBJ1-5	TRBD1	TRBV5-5	TGTGCCAGCAGCTGGGGACAGGGCGCTCAGCCCCAGCATTTT	CASSWGQGAQPQHF
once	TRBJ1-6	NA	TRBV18	TGTGCCAGCTCACCACCTAACCGACAGGCCAATTCACCCCTCCACTTT	CASSPPNRQANSPLHF
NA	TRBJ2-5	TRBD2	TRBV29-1	TGCAGCGTTGACGGGTGGCGGGGGGCCGTGTACCAAGAGACCCAGTACTTC	CSVDGWRGAVYQETQYF